Listed here is a single T cell receptor (beta chain). The libraries were made with immunoSEQ v3. Sequencing depth was approximately 2 million read pairs for survey level, roughly 4.5-6 million for deep. Produced via immunoSEQ multiplex PCR; TCRdb's table is partial and in-frame only. The data contain tens of thousands of clones, 72% of them singletons. The data derive from a study of TIL therapy for anti-PD-1-resistant metastatic lung cancer. Study summary: By whole-exome sequencing, median non-synonymous tumor mutation burden was roughly 1.6 mutations per megabase.

Time point specified: pre-treatment sample, taken before nivolumab and TIL therapy. Pleural nodules or supraclavicular lymph nodes made up most of the excised metastases sampled. The clonotype was recovered from a person aged 25 to 80 with non-small cell lung cancer. This material consisted of tumor tissue, taken at baseline.

For the CDR3, the DNA is TGCGCCAGCAGCAAGGGGTCTGGGGCCAACGTCCTGACTTTC. This translates into CASSKGSGANVLTF. The chain links TRBV4-3 to TRBJ2-6; D is perhaps TRBD1 (5 bases). The CDR3 is 14 amino acids. Germline V gene data show CDR1 as LGHNA and CDR2 as YSLEER. V dropped 5 bases and J dropped 1 base, with 6 bases sitting between them.